A single sample gave rise to the 26 T cell receptor beta chains below, sequenced in a study of response to subunit inactivated influenza vaccine. TCRdb reanalysed the RT-PCR reads using MiXCR and keeps one entry per CDR3 protein. The sample records about 500,000 distinct CDR3 sequences, 13% being singletons. The specimen comprised PBMCs from blood, sampled roughly 6 weeks after vaccination. All receptors come from a man aged 50-59 years who received an inactivated influenza vaccine.

This clonotype was detected many times. This sequence joins TRBV6-5 and TRBJ1-1, with D perhaps matching TRBD1 (5 bases). CDR3 length: 14 residues. The germline V gene encodes CDR1 MNHEY and CDR2 SVGAGI. Trimming stripped 2 bases from V and 1 base from J, with 8 bases between. CDR3 protein: CASSYGQGNTEAFF. The DNA of the CDR3 is TGTGCCAGCAGTTACGGTCAGGGGAACACTGAAGCTTTCTTT.

V gene TRBV29-1 combines with J gene TRBJ2-7; 12 bases agree with TRBD2. The trim removed 4 bases at V and 4 bases at J, leaving 11 bases unmatched. This CDR3 comprises 16 residues. The germline CDR1 and CDR2 sequences are SQVTM and ANQGSEA. The CDR3 sequence is CSVGMRLAGVGYEQYF. The CDR3 DNA is TGCAGCGTTGGAATGAGACTAGCGGGAGTTGGGTACGAGCAGTACTTC.

The table lists this clonotype with many counts. The J gene is TRBJ2-2, the V gene TRBV29-1, with TRBD2 matching over 9 bases. The length of the CDR3 is 14 residues. With V trimmed by 4 bases and J by 5 bases, 5 bases remained unmatched. Germline V gene data show CDR1 as SQVTM and CDR2 as ANQGSEA. DNA for the CDR3: TGCAGCGTTGCCGGACTAGCGAGGACCGGGGAGCTGTTTTTT. Translating gives CSVAGLARTGELFF.

V gene TRBV5-1 combines with J gene TRBJ2-1, with 9 bases that match TRBD1. The ends lost 0 bases at V and 4 bases at J; junction bases unmatched: 5. The CDR3 is 16 residues long. The germline gives CDR1 SGHRS, CDR2 YFSETQ. For the CDR3, the DNA is TGCGCCAGCAGCTTGGCCGGGACAGGGACGTACAATGAGCAGTTCTTC. Protein product: CASSLAGTGTYNEQFF.

The rearrangement uses TRBV27 and TRBJ1-1, with D possibly being TRBD1 (5 bases). V was trimmed by 1 base and J by 5 bases, leaving 14 bases between them. Looked up from germline, CDR1 is MNHEY and CDR2 is SMNVEV (reference sequence). CDR3 length: 15 residues. This CDR3 is CASSLWGGEGTEAFF. In DNA, the CDR3 is TGTGCCAGCAGTTTATGGGGTGGGGAGGGGACTGAAGCTTTCTTT.

This clonotype was picked up a small number of times. V is TRBV24-1 and J is TRBJ2-1; TRBD1 matches at 8 bases. The germline CDR1 and CDR2 sequences are KGHDR and SFDVKD. The CDR3 length is 16 residues. The V segment lost 5 bases and the J segment 4 bases; nucleotides outside the gene matches: 9. The CDR3 loop reads CATSVEGQGGYNEQFF. In nucleotides, the CDR3 is TGTGCCACCAGTGTTGAAGGACAGGGAGGTTACAATGAGCAGTTCTTC.

The table lists this clonotype with a few counts. The CDR3 protein is CASGLTSGRGDEQFF. The CDR3 DNA sequence: TGTGCTAGTGGTTTGACTAGCGGGAGAGGCGATGAGCAGTTCTTC. The V gene is TRBV12-5, the J gene TRBJ2-1; 11 bases line up with TRBD2. The V gene's germline CDR1 is LGHNT and CDR2 FRNRAP. With 2 bases clipped from V and 8 bases from J, the junction kept 5 bases outside the gene matches. The CDR3 is 15 residues long.

The chain has TRBV9 and TRBJ2-1; no definite D call. In germline, CDR1 is SGDLS, CDR2 YYNGEE. Trimming cost V 0 bases and J 0 bases, with 10 bases left between them. The CDR3 length is 16 residues. CDR3 residues: CASSVATQSSYNEQFF. Here the CDR3 DNA reads TGTGCCAGCAGCGTAGCGACCCAAAGCTCCTACAATGAGCAGTTCTTC. The full variable domain, its missing parts supplied by reference TRBV9 and TRBJ2-1, is DSGVTQTPKHLITATGQRVTLRCSPRSGDLSVYWYQQSLDQGLQFLIQYYNGEERAKGNILERFSAQQFPDLHSELNLSSLELGDSALYFCASSVATQSSYNEQFFGPGTRLTVL.

V is TRBV20-1 and J is TRBJ2-6; no clear D. The CDR3 runs 19 residues. V lost 5 bases and J lost 0, with 23 bases in between. Germline CDR1 DFQATT, CDR2 SNEGSKA (reference sequence). CDR3 DNA: TGCAGTGCTCGACCCCGATTAAGGCCCGGTAGCTCTGGGGCCAACGTCCTGACTTTC. This encodes CSARPRLRPGSSGANVLTF.

This clonotype was counted between two and nine times. The chain couples TRBV18 to TRBJ2-5; D unresolved. V was shortened by 2 bases and J by 5 bases, with 9 bases between the two germline ends. Looked up from germline, CDR1 is KGHSH and CDR2 is LQKENI. CDR3 length equals 13 residues. This CDR3 reads CASSPTVAETQYF. The DNA for the CDR3 is TGTGCCAGCTCACCAACAGTTGCCGAGACCCAGTACTTC.

This clonotype was seen only a few times. The genes are TRBV21-1 and TRBJ2-1; no check of the table's D call, TRBD1, against the DNA was made. TRBV21-1 is labeled a pseudogene. This CDR3 is 16 amino acids long. The CDR3 DNA sequence: TGTGCCAGCAGCAAAGGGGCGGGGCAATCCTACAATGAGCAGTTCTTC. Protein: CASSKGAGQSYNEQFF.

This rearrangement joins TRBV5-6 to TRBJ1-1; TRBD1 aligns across 7 bases. CDR1 is SGHDT and CDR2 is YYEEEE in the germline V gene. V trimming: 1 base; J trimming: 0 bases; junction bases outside the gene matches: 6. This CDR3 is 16 amino acids long. The CDR3 DNA follows: TGTGCCAGCAGCTTGCAGGGGGGTAGCGTGAACACTGAAGCTTTCTTT. This gives the protein CASSLQGGSVNTEAFF. The complete variable domain, with remaining parts taken from reference TRBV5-6 and TRBJ1-1, reads DAGVTQSPTHLIKTRGQQVTLRCSPKSGHDTVSWYQQALGQGPQFIFQYYEEEERQRGNFPDRFSGHQFPNYSSELNVNALLLGDSALYLCASSLQGGSVNTEAFFGQGTRLTVV.

This chain links TRBV10-3 with TRBJ1-1; D unclear. V was pared by 4 bases and J by 4 bases, with 13 bases between. The CDR3 extends over 14 amino acids. Per the germline V gene, CDR1 is ENHRY and CDR2 is SYGVKD. The CDR3 DNA is TGTGCCATCAGTGCGGCGAGCAGATCCACTGAAGCTTTCTTT. It codes for CAISAASRSTEAFF.

This clonotype was picked up a small number of times. The chain couples TRBV6-5 to TRBJ2-3, with 13 nucleotides matching TRBD2. Germline CDR1 reads MNHEY; CDR2 reads SVGAGI. The CDR3 length is 19 residues. With V trimmed by 2 bases and J by 1 base, 9 bases remained unmatched. The CDR3 reads CASSYNPGLAGSGTDTQYF. CDR3 nucleotide sequence: TGTGCCAGCAGTTACAATCCGGGACTAGCGGGATCGGGCACAGATACGCAGTATTTT.

This clonotype occurred many times. V is TRBV12-3 or TRBV12-4 and J is TRBJ1-5; tentatively, D is TRBD1 (5 bases). CDR3 length: 15 residues. V gave up 0 bases and J gave up 3 bases, with 9 bases separating them. CDR3 in amino acids: CASSLAGTDNQPQHF. DNA of the CDR3: TGTGCCAGCAGTTTAGCCGGGACGGACAATCAGCCCCAGCATTTT.

This clonotype appeared a single time. The chain carries TRBV12-3 or TRBV12-4 and TRBJ2-5; the D is unclear. This CDR3 has 16 amino acids. V lost 3 bases and J 1 base, leaving 15 bases between the germline ends. The CDR3 region has the DNA TGTGCCAGCAGTTTTGGCAGCCTCTTCATCCAAGAGACCCAGTACTTC. This gives the protein CASSFGSLFIQETQYF.

Many counts were recorded for this clonotype. The chain joins TRBV10-3 to TRBJ2-2; D is possibly TRBD2 (6 bases). Germline-derived CDR1 and CDR2 are ENHRY and SYGVKD. Trimming took 4 bases from V and 4 from J, leaving 10 bases between them. The CDR3 runs 14 residues. In nucleotides, the CDR3 is TGTGCCATCAGTGTGACTAGTTCCACCGGGGAGCTGTTTTTT. Translated: CAISVTSSTGELFF.

Ten or more counts support this clonotype. The V gene is TRBV29-1, the J gene TRBJ2-2; no firm D call. CDR1 is SQVTM and CDR2 is ANQGSEA in the germline V gene. The CDR3 totals 13 residues. V lost 4 bases, J lost 2 bases, and 8 bases lay in between. The CDR3 protein is CSVVLPNTGELFF. The CDR3 DNA reads as TGCAGCGTTGTCCTCCCAAACACCGGGGAGCTGTTTTTT.

This clonotype appeared a few times. The V and J genes are TRBV12-3 or TRBV12-4 and TRBJ2-3; 7 bases are shared with TRBD1. This CDR3 is 11 amino acids long. V gave up 5 bases and J gave up 13 bases; unmatched junction bases: 6. The CDR3 loop reads CASSHRGVKYF. CDR3 DNA: TGTGCCAGCAGTCACAGGGGTGTGAAGTATTTT.

CDR3 sequence (DNA): TGTGCCAGCAGCCCCTGGGACAGTTTTAACTATGGCTACACCTTC. It specifies CASSPWDSFNYGYTF. The V gene is TRBV7-9, the J gene TRBJ1-2; TRBD1 aligns across 7 bases. The length of the CDR3 is 15 residues. With V trimmed by 5 bases and J by 1 base, 7 bases remained unmatched. CDR1 and CDR2 (germline): SEHNR, FQNEAQ (reference sequence).

This clonotype appeared many times. The CDR3 spells CSVERVLEQFF. The DNA of the CDR3 is TGCAGCGTTGAACGAGTACTTGAGCAGTTCTTC. This chain links TRBV29-1 with TRBJ2-1; the D is unclear. Germline V gene data show CDR1 as SQVTM and CDR2 as ANQGSEA. With 2 bases removed from V and 9 bases from J, the gap between germline ends came to 8 bases. The CDR3 length is 11 residues.

This chain uses TRBV7-2 with TRBJ2-7, with unresolved D. The CDR3 totals 15 residues. The ends were cut back, 4 bases at V and 5 bases at J, with 18 bases in the middle. The germline CDR1 and CDR2 sequences are SGHTA and FQGNSA. CDR3 residues: CASSSRGRVVHEQYF. CDR3 in DNA: TGTGCCAGCAGCTCTAGAGGCCGGGTTGTCCACGAGCAGTACTTC.

This clonotype appeared a few times. This sequence joins TRBV10-3 and TRBJ1-2, with 11 bases fitting TRBD1. The CDR3 runs to 16 residues. Per germline, CDR1 ENHRY and CDR2 SYGVKD. V shed 6 bases and J 2 bases; nucleotides not matched to a gene: 8. DNA for the CDR3: TGTGCCATCAGCCGGGACAGGGGGAGACGGAACTATGGCTACACCTTC. It yields the protein CAISRDRGRRNYGYTF.

This chain joins TRBV29-1 and TRBJ1-1; D gene ambiguous. Germline V gene data show CDR1 as SQVTM and CDR2 as ANQGSEA. V was clipped by 6 bases and J by 0 bases, with 11 bases between them. The length of the CDR3 is 13 residues. This CDR3 reads CSVFLRVNTEAFF. DNA for the CDR3: TGCAGCGTGTTTTTGCGGGTGAACACTGAAGCTTTCTTT.

The chain recombines TRBV28 with TRBJ1-5, with TRBD1 as a possible D gene (5 bases). This CDR3 contains 16 residues. Trimming stripped 7 bases from V and 0 bases from J, with 16 bases between. CDR1 and CDR2 (germline): MDHEN, SYDVKM. The CDR3 is CASTVGTLYSNQPQHF. CDR3 sequence (DNA): TGTGCCAGCACCGTCGGGACGCTTTATAGCAATCAGCCCCAGCATTTT.

This clonotype was seen a few times. The chain uses TRBV15 and TRBJ1-3, with D unclear. The germline gives CDR1 LNHNV, CDR2 YYDKDF (reference sequence). Trimming took 0 bases from V and 3 from J, leaving 9 bases between them. The CDR3 runs 15 residues. The CDR3 region has the DNA TGTGCCACCAGCAGAGATCCTAAGGGTGGAAACACCATATATTTT. Its protein is CATSRDPKGGNTIYF.